The present T cell receptor (beta chain) was sequenced within a study of human T cells and chemical hapten exposure. Study overall: Diphenylcyclopropenone doses were given weekly to the scalps of patients across the roughly 23-week study.

The CDR3 contains 15 residues. The V and J ends lost 2 bases and 4 bases, in that order; junction bases with no gene match: 5. Germline V gene data show CDR1 as SEHNR and CDR2 as FQNEAQ (reference sequence). Broader study findings: Expanded TCRs showed more large CDR3 clusters than pre-sensitization or healthy control sets.

The table lists this clonotype with many counts. Its antigen is undetermined. Time point noted: patch test 2, 6 weeks after DPC sensitization. Treatment of the sample: therapeutic diphenylcyclopropenone sensitization with weekly scalp DPC. In TCRdb, the RACE reads were re-called with MiXCR into one record per CDR3 protein. The sample has roughly 120,000 distinct CDR3 sequences, about a tenth seen once. Sequencing used whole blood, obtained in connection with sensitization to the hapten diphenylcyclopropenone (DPC). This clonotype was obtained from a woman aged 40 to 50 with alopecia areata. Some clones in this sample may be carry-over from other donors' samples. V gene TRBV7-9 combines with J gene TRBJ2-3; 8 positions agree with TRBD2. CDR3 DNA sequence: TGTGCCAGCAGCTTACAGCGGGGGATCGCAGATACGCAGTATTTT. Translation: CASSLQRGIADTQYF.